This T cell receptor beta chain was sequenced during a study of OX40 agonist ivuxolimab in advanced cancers. Turning to the study itself: Each dose-escalation patient presented with hepatocellular carcinoma, melanoma, renal cell or head and neck cancer.

Peripheral blood came from all dose cohorts at three timepoints. Study findings and constraints: CD8+ T cells showed, on average, more clonal expansion than CD4+ cells. Relatively little clonal expansion, among the lowest observed, appeared in partial responders at 0.1-3.0 mg/kg.

As regards this clone: Its antigen is not identified.

V was cut by 5 bases and J by 0 bases, with 10 bases left in between. This CDR3 spans 13 amino acids. Germline CDR1 and CDR2: SQVTM and ANQGSEA. Using immunoSEQ multiplex PCR, the repertoire was profiled, and TCRdb retains in-frame clones only, with some absent. The table shows 75,000 to 95,000 clones, with roughly 85% occurring only once. The starting material was CD4+ or CD8+ T cells sorted from blood, obtained in a trial of the OX40 agonist ivuxolimab. The J gene is TRBJ1-1, the V gene TRBV29-1; D gene unclear. The sequence was obtained from an adult with an advanced solid tumor such as melanoma, head and neck, liver or kidney cancer. CDR3 amino acids: CSVLAQVNTEAFF. For the CDR3, the DNA is TGCAGCGTTCTGGCCCAGGTGAACACTGAAGCTTTCTTT.